The 2 T cell receptor beta chains below were found in one sample sequenced in a study of blood T cell repertoires in COVID-19. Produced via immunoSEQ multiplex PCR; TCRdb's table is partial and in-frame only. Seen here are 300,000 to 400,000 clones, approximately 89% observed once, and the top ten hold 1.5% to 2%. The sequencing sample was made of peripheral blood. These receptors came from a woman in her twenties or thirties with COVID-19, enrolled during active disease.

The chain employs TRBV6-5 and TRBJ2-1, with 8 bases fitting TRBD2. The germline V gene encodes CDR1 MNHEY and CDR2 SVGAGI. Unmatched junction bases numbered 0, after V lost 4 bases and J lost 1 base. This CDR3 is 14 amino acids long. The CDR3 coding sequence is TGTGCCAGCAGTTTAGCGGGGTCCTACAATGAGCAGTTCTTC. Protein: CASSLAGSYNEQFF.

J is TRBJ2-1 and V is TRBV11-3; possibly TRBD2 for D (5 bases). The germline V gene has CDR1 SGHNT and CDR2 YENEEA. There are 15 residues in the CDR3. V dropped 4 bases and J dropped 0 bases, with 10 bases sitting between them. The CDR3 region is CASSWTESSYNEQFF. DNA of the CDR3: TGTGCCAGCAGCTGGACTGAGAGCTCCTACAATGAGCAGTTCTTC.